This T cell receptor (beta chain) was documented in a study of control samples from healthy donors and cancer patients. The CDR3 extends over 17 amino acids. Germline-derived CDR1 and CDR2 are SGHKS and YYEKEE (reference sequence). V was clipped by 5 bases and J by 2 bases; unmatched bases: 14. The method was immunoSEQ multiplex PCR; TCRdb's version includes in-frame clones alone and lacks a portion of them. The sample contains roughly 120,000 clones, 93% of which appear only once. This chain connects TRBV5-5 to TRBJ2-7, with 9 bases aligning to TRBD2. This receptor was taken from a man younger than 45 in good health. Material: blood. The CDR3 DNA reads TGTGCCAGCAGTCAAACCCCTCTAGCGGGGTTTACCTACGAGCAGTACTTC. It encodes CASSQTPLAGFTYEQYF.